The next 9 T cell receptor beta chains were all read from a single sample in a study of blood T cell repertoires in COVID-19. The method was immunoSEQ multiplex PCR; TCRdb's version includes in-frame clones alone and lacks a portion of them. Among about 210,000 clones, just under 90% were seen once, and the ten largest hold approximately 6.2%. The sample comprised peripheral blood. These TCRs come from a man aged 55 to 69 who had recovered from COVID-19.

The genes are TRBV2 and TRBJ1-1; maybe TRBD1 (5 bases). This CDR3 is 12 amino acids long. The V and J ends lost 9 bases and 3 bases respectively, with 11 bases between them. The germline V gene encodes CDR1 SNHLY and CDR2 FYNNEI. The CDR3 region has the DNA TGTGCCAGGACTTTAGGGGACACTGAAGCTTTCTTT. This sequence encodes CARTLGDTEAFF.

This chain joins TRBV19 and TRBJ2-3, with 7 bases matching TRBD1. Trimming removed 1 base from V and 4 bases from J; junction bases left unmatched: 11. The CDR3 spans 17 residues. Looked up from germline, CDR1 is LNHDA and CDR2 is SQIVND (reference sequence). CDR3 sequence (DNA): TGTGCCAGTAGTATAGGATCCGCGACAGGGTACGCAGATACGCAGTATTTT. This translates into CASSIGSATGYADTQYF.

This sequence joins TRBV7-2 and TRBJ2-7; 11 positions agree with TRBD1. The ends lost 6 bases at V and 2 bases at J; junction bases unmatched: 6. The germline gives CDR1 SGHTA, CDR2 FQGNSA. This CDR3 contains 15 residues. Here the CDR3 DNA reads TGTGCCAGCAGACCGGACAGGGGGCACCCCTACGAGCAGTACTTC. Amino acid sequence: CASRPDRGHPYEQYF.

The chain employs TRBV7-9 and TRBJ1-1; 8 bases fit TRBD1. Germline CDR1 reads SEHNR; CDR2 reads FQNEAQ (reference sequence). CDR3 length equals 18 residues. The ends lost 2 bases at V and 0 bases at J; junction bases unmatched: 11. The CDR3 here is CASSLSGRGRIMNTEAFF. The CDR3 DNA reads as TGTGCCAGCAGCTTAAGTGGCAGGGGGCGAATCATGAACACTGAAGCTTTCTTT. The variable domain in full, with the rest retrieved from reference TRBV7-9 and TRBJ1-1, is DTGVSQNPRHKITKRGQNVTFRCDPISEHNRLYWYRQTLGQGPEFLTYFQNEAQLEKSRLLSDRFSAERPKGSFSTLEIQRTEQGDSAMYLCASSLSGRGRIMNTEAFFGQGTRLTVV.

The chain recombines TRBV3-1 (or the pseudogene TRBV3-2) with TRBJ1-2; maybe TRBD1 (6 bases). Looked up from germline, CDR1 is LGHDT and CDR2 is YNNKEL (reference sequence). This CDR3 comprises 13 residues. The germline V and J ends were trimmed by 0 bases and 8 bases, with 10 bases remaining between them. This chain's CDR3 is CASSQDRGLGYTF. DNA for the CDR3: TGTGCCAGCAGCCAAGATAGGGGGTTGGGCTACACCTTC.

The chain uses TRBV5-5 and TRBJ1-6; possibly TRBD1 for D (6 bases). The CDR3 has 13 amino acids. V gave up 0 bases and J gave up 14 bases, with 12 bases separating them. Germline V lookup: CDR1 SGHKS, CDR2 YYEKEE (reference sequence). The chain's CDR3 is CASSLGRGITLHF. The CDR3 DNA reads as TGTGCCAGCAGCTTGGGCAGGGGAATCACCCTCCACTTT. The variable domain in full, with the rest retrieved from reference TRBV5-5 and TRBJ1-6, is DAGVTQSPTHLIKTRGQQVTLRCSPISGHKSVSWYQQVLGQGPQFIFQYYEKEERGRGNFPDRFSARQFPNYSSELNVNALLLGDSALYLCASSLGRGITLHFGNGTRLTVT.

This rearrangement joins TRBV6-5 to TRBJ2-1, with 11 bases fitting TRBD1. With V trimmed by 6 bases and J by 6 bases, 1 base remained unmatched. Germline V gene data show CDR1 as MNHEY and CDR2 as SVGAGI. The CDR3 is 13 amino acids. The CDR3 coding sequence is TGTGCCAGCAGGGGGACAGGGGGCAATGAGCAGTTCTTC. Its protein is CASRGTGGNEQFF.

The chain recombines TRBV19 with TRBJ2-7; no reliable D call. The CDR3 length is 14 residues. The germline V and J ends were trimmed by 6 bases and 0 bases, with 12 bases remaining between them. The germline gives CDR1 LNHDA, CDR2 SQIVND (reference sequence). CDR3 nucleotide sequence: TGTGCCAGTAGGTCTGACTTTCTCTCCTACGAGCAGTACTTC. Residues: CASRSDFLSYEQYF.

This clone was observed a single time. The J gene is TRBJ1-1, the V gene TRBV5-1, with D maybe TRBD1 (6 bases). With 7 bases removed from V and 8 bases from J, the gap between germline ends came to 21 bases. This CDR3 contains 14 residues. The V gene's germline CDR1 is SGHRS and CDR2 YFSETQ. CDR3 region: CASALNRVDGEAFF. The CDR3 DNA follows: TGCGCCAGCGCTCTCAACAGGGTGGACGGAGAAGCTTTCTTT.